This T cell receptor (beta chain) emerged from a study of blood T cell repertoires in COVID-19. The CDR3 totals 14 residues. CDR1 KGHSH and CDR2 LQKENI come from the germline V gene. V was trimmed by 2 bases and J by 1 base, leaving 8 bases between them. This clone was recorded only once. TCRdb keeps only in-frame clones here, not all; method: immunoSEQ multiplex PCR. The repertoire includes roughly 71,000 clones, 75% to 90% of them detected once, and roughly 18% sits in the top ten. The clonotype comes from a woman older than 75 with acute or convalescent COVID-19. The sequencing sample was made of peripheral blood. J is TRBJ1-1 and V is TRBV18, with a tentative D call TRBD1 (6 bases). DNA for the CDR3: TGTGCCAGCTCACCAAAAGGGGGGAACACTGAAGCTTTCTTT. Translated: CASSPKGGNTEAFF.